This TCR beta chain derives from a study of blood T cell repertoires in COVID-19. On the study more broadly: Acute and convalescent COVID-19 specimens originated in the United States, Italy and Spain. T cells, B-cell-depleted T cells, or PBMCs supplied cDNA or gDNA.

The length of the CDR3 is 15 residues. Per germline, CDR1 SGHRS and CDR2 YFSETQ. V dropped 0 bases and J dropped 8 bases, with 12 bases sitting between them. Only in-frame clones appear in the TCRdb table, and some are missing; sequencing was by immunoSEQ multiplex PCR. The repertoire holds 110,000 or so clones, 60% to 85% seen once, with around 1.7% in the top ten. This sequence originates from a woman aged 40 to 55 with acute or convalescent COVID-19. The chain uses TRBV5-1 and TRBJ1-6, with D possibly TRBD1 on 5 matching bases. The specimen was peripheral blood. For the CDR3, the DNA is TGCGCCAGCAGCTTGGTGGCCGGGGGGGATTCACCCCTCCACTTT. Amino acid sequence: CASSLVAGGDSPLHF.